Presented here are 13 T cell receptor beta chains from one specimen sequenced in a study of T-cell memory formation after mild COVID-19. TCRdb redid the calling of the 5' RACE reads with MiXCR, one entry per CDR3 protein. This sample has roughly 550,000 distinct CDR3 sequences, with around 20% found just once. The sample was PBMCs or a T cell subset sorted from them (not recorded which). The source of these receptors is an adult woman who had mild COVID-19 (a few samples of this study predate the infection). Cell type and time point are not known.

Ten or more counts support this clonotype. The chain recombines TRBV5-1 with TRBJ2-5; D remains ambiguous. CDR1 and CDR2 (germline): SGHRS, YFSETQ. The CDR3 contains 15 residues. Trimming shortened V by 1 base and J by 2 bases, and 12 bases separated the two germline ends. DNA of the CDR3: TGCGCCAGCAGCTTGACCAGCGCGAGGCAAGAGACCCAGTACTTC. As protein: CASSLTSARQETQYF.

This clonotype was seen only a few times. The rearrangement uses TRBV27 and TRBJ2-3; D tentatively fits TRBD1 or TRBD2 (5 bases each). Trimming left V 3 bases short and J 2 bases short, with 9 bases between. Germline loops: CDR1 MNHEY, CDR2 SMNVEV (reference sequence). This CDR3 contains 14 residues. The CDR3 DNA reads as TGTGCCAGCAGTTTTGTGGGACCCACAGATACGCAGTATTTT. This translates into CASSFVGPTDTQYF.

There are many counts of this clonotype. CDR3 region: CASSPGTGVYNEQFF. The CDR3 DNA is TGTGCCAGCAGCCCCGGGACAGGCGTTTACAATGAGCAGTTCTTC. V gene TRBV6-2 or TRBV6-3 combines with J gene TRBJ2-1; the match to TRBD1 covers 8 bases. Germline CDR1 reads MNHEY; CDR2 reads SVGEGT. The CDR3 is 15 residues long. Trimming at V came to 6 bases and at J to 4 bases, leaving 8 bases not matched to a gene.

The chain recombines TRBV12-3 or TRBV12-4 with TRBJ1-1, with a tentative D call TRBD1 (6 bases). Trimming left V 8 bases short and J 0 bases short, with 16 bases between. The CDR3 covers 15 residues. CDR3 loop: CASGLGASVNTEAFF. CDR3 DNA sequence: TGTGCCAGCGGATTGGGGGCTTCGGTGAACACTGAAGCTTTCTTT.

CDR3 coding DNA: TGTGCCAGCAGTTTAACGGGGCATAGCAATCAGCCCCAGCATTTT. Its translation: CASSLTGHSNQPQHF. V usage is TRBV12-3 or TRBV12-4 and J usage is TRBJ1-5; the D gene is possibly TRBD1 (5 bases). The length of the CDR3 is 15 residues. The germline V and J ends were trimmed by 2 bases and 0 bases, with 8 bases remaining between them.

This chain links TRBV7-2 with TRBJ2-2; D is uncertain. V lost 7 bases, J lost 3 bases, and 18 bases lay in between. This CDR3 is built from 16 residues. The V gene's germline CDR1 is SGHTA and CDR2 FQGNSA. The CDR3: CASTPQNGLHTGELFF. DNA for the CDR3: TGTGCCAGCACACCCCAGAACGGCCTTCACACCGGGGAGCTGTTTTTT.

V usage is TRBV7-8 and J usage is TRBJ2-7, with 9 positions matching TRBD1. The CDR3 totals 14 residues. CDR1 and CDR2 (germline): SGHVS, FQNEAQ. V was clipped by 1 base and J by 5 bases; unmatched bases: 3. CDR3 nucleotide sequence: TGTGCCAGCAGCTTAGTTGGACAGGGGAACGAGCAGTACTTC. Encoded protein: CASSLVGQGNEQYF.

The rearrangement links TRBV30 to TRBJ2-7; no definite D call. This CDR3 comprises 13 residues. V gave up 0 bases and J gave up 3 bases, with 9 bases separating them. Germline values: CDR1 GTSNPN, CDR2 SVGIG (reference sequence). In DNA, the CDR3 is TGTGCCTGGAGTGTTGGAGTATTCTACGAGCAGTACTTC. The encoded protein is CAWSVGVFYEQYF.

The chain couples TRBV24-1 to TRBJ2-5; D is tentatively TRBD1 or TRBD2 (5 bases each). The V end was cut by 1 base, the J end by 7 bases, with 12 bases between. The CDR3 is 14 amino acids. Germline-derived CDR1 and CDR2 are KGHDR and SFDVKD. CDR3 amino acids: CATSDLGVGGTQYF. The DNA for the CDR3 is TGTGCCACCAGTGATTTAGGGGTTGGAGGGACCCAGTACTTC.

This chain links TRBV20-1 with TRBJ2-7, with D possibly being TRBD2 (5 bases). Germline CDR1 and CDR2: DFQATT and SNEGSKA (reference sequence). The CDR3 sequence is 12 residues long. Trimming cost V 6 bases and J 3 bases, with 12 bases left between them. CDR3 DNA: TGCAGTGCCTCGGGATCTCACTACGAGCAGTACTTC. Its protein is CSASGSHYEQYF.

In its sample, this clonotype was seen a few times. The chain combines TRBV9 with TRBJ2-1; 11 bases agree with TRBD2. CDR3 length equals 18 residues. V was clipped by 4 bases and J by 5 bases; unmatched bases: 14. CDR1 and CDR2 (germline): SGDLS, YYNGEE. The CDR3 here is CASSQGDRLAGSNNEQFF. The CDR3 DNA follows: TGTGCCAGCAGCCAAGGCGACAGACTAGCGGGATCGAACAATGAGCAGTTCTTC.

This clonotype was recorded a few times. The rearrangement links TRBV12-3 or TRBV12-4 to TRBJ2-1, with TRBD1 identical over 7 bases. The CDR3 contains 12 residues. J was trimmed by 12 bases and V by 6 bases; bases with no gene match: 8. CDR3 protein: CASSETGHLQFF. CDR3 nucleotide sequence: TGTGCCAGCAGCGAGACAGGGCACCTGCAGTTCTTC.

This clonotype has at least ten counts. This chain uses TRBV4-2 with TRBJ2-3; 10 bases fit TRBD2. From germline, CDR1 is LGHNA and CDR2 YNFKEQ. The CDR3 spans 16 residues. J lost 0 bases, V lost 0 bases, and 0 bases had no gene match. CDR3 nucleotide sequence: TGTGCCAGCAGCCAAGAACTAGCGGGGAGCACAGATACGCAGTATTTT. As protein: CASSQELAGSTDTQYF.